This T cell receptor (beta chain) was retrieved from a study of T cell changes during pregnancy in multiple sclerosis. Method: immunoSEQ multiplex PCR; TCRdb's copy keeps in-frame clones and lacks some. The table records around 35,000 clones, nearly 95% of them present only once. The CDR3 loop spans 14 amino acids. V gave up 5 bases and J gave up 10 bases, with 18 bases separating them. Looked up from germline, CDR1 is SGHAT and CDR2 is FQNNGV. This sequence joins TRBV11-2 and TRBJ2-1, with D possibly being TRBD1 (6 bases). This clonotype originated in a female donor in good health, enrolled as a control in a pregnancy study. The sequencing used CD4+ T cells from peripheral blood mononuclear cells, collected in the third trimester of pregnancy. DNA for the CDR3: TGTGCCAGCAGCCCATCCCCCTGGGGGCAGGAGCAGTTCTTC. Residues: CASSPSPWGQEQFF.